The clone carrying this T cell receptor (beta chain) showed up many times. Its cognate antigen is unknown. What was amplified from RNA transcripts were TCR beta CDR3 regions. The TCR CDR3 first-round RT-PCR relied on the HTBI primer set. TCRdb re-derived calls from the multiplex PCR reads in MiXCR, one entry per CDR3 protein. The data contain approximately 600,000 distinct CDR3 sequences, approximately 15% of them singletons. The data belong to a study of T cells in Graves' hyperthyroidism and ophthalmopathy. Points from the study as a whole: Model output signaled ophthalmopathy a median approximately 6.2 months ahead of onset. The authors' 13 V-J model separated ophthalmopathy from stable hyperthyroidism.

With duration under 3 months, ophthalmopathy was active: Clinical Activity Score at least 3, NOSPECS at least 4. Diagnoses were established using clinical symptoms, serum thyroxine and TRAb, thyroid ultrasound and orbital computed tomography. Germline loops: CDR1 SGHDT, CDR2 YYEEEE. The V end lost 0 bases, the J end lost 4 bases, and 10 bases lay between the germline ends. The CDR3 is 14 amino acids. Sequences were obtained from blood. The sequence derives from a woman aged 18-35 years with Graves' ophthalmopathy. V gene TRBV5-6 combines with J gene TRBJ1-2, with D unresolved. CDR3 bases: TGTGCCAGCAGCTTGGGTCCGAAGTTCTATGGCTACACCTTC. This translates into CASSLGPKFYGYTF.